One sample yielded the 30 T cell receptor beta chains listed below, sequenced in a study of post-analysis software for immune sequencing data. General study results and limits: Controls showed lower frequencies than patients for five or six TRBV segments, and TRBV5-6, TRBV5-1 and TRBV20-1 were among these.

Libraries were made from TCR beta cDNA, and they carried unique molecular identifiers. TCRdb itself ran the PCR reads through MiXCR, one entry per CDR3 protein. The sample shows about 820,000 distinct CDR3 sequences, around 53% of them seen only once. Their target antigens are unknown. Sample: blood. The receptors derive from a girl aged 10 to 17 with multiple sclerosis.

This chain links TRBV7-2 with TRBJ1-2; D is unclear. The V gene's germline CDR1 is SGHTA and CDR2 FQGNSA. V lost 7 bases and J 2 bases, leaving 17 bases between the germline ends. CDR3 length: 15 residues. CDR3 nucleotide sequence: TGTGCCAGCATCACACGCGGCAGATCCAACTATGGCTACACCTTC. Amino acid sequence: CASITRGRSNYGYTF.

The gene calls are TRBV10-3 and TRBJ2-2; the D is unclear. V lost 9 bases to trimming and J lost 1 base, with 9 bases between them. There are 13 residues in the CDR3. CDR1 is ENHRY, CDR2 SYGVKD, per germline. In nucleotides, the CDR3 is TGTGCCATAGGTGGTGGGAACACCGGGGAGCTGTTTTTT. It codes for CAIGGGNTGELFF.

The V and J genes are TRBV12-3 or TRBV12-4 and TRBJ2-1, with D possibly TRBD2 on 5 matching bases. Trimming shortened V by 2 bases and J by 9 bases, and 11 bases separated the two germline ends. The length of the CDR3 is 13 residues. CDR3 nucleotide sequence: TGTGCCAGCAGTTTAAGCCCGGCGGGTGAGCAGTTCTTC. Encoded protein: CASSLSPAGEQFF.

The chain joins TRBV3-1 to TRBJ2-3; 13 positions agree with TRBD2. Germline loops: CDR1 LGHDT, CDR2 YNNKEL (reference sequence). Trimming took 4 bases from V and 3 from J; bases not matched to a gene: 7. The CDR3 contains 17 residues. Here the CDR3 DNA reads TGTGCCAGCAGCCCTTGGACTAGCGGGAGAAGTACAGATACGCAGTATTTT. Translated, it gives CASSPWTSGRSTDTQYF.

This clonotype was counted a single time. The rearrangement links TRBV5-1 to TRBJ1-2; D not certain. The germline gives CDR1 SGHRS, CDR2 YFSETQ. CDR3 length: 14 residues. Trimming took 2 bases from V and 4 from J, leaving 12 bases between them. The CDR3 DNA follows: TGCGCCAGCAGCTTAGTAGGTACTGGCTATGGCTACACCTTC. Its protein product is CASSLVGTGYGYTF.

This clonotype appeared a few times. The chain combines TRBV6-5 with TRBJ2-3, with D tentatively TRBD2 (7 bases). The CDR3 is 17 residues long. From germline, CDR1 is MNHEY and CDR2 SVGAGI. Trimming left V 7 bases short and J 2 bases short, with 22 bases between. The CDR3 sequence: CASTFPTQGRVTDTQYF. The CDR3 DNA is TGTGCCAGCACTTTTCCCACCCAGGGGAGGGTCACAGATACGCAGTATTTT.

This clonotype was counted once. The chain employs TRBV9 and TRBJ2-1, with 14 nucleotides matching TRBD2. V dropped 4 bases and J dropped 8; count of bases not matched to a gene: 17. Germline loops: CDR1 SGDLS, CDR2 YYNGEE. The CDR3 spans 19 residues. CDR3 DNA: TGTGCCAGCAGCCCAAAAGGTTCCGGGACTAGCGGGAGTGGCGATGAGCAGTTCTTC. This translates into CASSPKGSGTSGSGDEQFF.

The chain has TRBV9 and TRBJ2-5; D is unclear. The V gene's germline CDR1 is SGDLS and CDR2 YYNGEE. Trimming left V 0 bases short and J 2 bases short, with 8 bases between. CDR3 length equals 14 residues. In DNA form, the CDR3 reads TGTGCCAGCAGCGTAGAATCGGGTCAAGAGACCCAGTACTTC. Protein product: CASSVESGQETQYF.

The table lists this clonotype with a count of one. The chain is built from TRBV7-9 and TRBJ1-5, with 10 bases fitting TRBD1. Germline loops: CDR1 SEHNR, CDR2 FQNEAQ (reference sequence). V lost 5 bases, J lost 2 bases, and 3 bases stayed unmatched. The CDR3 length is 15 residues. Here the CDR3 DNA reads TGTGCCAGCAGCGGGACAGGGGACGGCAATCAGCCCCAGCATTTT. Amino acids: CASSGTGDGNQPQHF.

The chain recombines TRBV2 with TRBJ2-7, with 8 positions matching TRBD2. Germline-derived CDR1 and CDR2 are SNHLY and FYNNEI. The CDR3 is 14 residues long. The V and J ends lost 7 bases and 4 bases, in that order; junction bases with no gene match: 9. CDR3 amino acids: CASKEAGVRYEQYF. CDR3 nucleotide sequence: TGTGCCAGCAAAGAAGCGGGAGTAAGGTACGAGCAGTACTTC. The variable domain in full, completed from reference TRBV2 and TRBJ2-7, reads EPEVTQTPSHQVTQMGQEVILRCVPISNHLYFYWYRQILGQKVEFLVSFYNNEISEKSEIFDDQFSVERPDGSNFTLKIRSTKLEDSAMYFCASKEAGVRYEQYFGPGTRLTVT.

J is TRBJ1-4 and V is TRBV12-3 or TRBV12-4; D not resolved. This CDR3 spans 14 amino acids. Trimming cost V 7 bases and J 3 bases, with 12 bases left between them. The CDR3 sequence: CASTSWKSNEKLFF. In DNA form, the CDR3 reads TGTGCCAGCACCTCATGGAAGTCTAATGAAAAACTGTTTTTT.

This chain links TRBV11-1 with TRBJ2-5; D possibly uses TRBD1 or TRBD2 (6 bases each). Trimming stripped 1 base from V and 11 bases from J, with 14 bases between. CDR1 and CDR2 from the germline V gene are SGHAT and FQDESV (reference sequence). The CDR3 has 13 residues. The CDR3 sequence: CASSLEGGSDQYF. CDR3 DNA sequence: TGTGCCAGCAGCTTAGAAGGGGGGAGCGATCAGTACTTC.

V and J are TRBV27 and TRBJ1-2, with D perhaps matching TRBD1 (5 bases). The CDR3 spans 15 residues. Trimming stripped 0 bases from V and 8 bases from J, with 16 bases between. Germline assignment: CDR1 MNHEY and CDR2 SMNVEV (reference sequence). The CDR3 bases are TGTGCCAGCAGTTTATCCGCGCAGGGAGTCATCGGCTACACCTTC. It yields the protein CASSLSAQGVIGYTF.

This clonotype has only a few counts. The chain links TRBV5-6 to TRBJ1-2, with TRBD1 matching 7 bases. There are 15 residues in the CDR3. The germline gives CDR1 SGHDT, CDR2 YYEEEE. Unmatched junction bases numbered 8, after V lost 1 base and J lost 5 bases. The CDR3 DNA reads TGTGCCAGCAGCTTGATTCAGGGGGTTCGGTATGGCTACACCTTC. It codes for CASSLIQGVRYGYTF.

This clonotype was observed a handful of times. The CDR3 sequence: CASSYVQGDEQYF. CDR3 sequence (DNA): TGTGCCAGCAGCTACGTACAGGGAGACGAGCAGTACTTC. The V and J genes are TRBV7-9 and TRBJ2-4; possible D gene TRBD1, 6 bases. The J call may be wrong; the DNA end is better matched by TRBJ2-7. The CDR3 runs to 13 residues. Germline V lookup: CDR1 SEHNR, CDR2 FQNEAQ (reference sequence).

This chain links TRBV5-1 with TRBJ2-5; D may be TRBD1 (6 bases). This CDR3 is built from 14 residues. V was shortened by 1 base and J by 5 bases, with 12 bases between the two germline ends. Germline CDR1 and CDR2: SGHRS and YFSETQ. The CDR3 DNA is TGCGCCAGCAGCTTGCGACAGGCCGGCGAGACCCAGTACTTC. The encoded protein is CASSLRQAGETQYF.

CDR3 protein: CASFFPFSGTGGCEQYF. The CDR3 DNA follows: TGTGCCAGCTTTTTCCCCTTCTCCGGGACAGGGGGCTGCGAGCAGTACTTC. The rearrangement joins TRBV18 to TRBJ2-7; 12 bases line up with TRBD1. V was clipped by 7 bases and J by 6 bases; unmatched bases: 16. Germline V lookup: CDR1 KGHSH, CDR2 LQKENI. This CDR3 has 17 residues.

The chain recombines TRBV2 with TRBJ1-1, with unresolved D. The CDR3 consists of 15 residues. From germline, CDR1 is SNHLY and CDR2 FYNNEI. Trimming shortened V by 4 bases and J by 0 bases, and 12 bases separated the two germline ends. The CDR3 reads CASSVRAQLNTEAFF. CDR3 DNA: TGTGCCAGCAGTGTTCGGGCCCAACTGAACACTGAAGCTTTCTTT.

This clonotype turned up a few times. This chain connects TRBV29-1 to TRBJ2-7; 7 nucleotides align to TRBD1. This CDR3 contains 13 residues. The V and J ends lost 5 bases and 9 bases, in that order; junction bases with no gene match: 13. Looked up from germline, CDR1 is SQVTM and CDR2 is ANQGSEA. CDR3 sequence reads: CSVLDRRRNGQYF. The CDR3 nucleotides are TGCAGCGTTCTGGACAGGCGACGCAACGGGCAGTACTTC.

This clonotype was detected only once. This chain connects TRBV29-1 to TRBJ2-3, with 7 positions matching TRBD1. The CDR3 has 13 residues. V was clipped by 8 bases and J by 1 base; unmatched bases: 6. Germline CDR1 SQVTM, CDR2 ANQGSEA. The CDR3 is CSWTGTGTDTQYF. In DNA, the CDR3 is TGCAGCTGGACTGGGACAGGCACAGATACGCAGTATTTT.

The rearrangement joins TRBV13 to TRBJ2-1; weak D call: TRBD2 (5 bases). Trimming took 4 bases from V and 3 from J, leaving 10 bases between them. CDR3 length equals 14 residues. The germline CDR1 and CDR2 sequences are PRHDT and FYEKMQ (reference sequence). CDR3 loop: CASSSRTGYNEQFF. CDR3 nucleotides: TGTGCCAGCAGCTCCCGGACTGGCTACAATGAGCAGTTCTTC.

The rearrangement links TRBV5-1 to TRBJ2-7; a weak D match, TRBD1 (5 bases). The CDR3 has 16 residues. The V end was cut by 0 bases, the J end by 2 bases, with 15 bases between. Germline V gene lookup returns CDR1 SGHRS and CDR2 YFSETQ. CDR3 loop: CASSLGESRVPYEQYF. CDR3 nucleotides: TGCGCCAGCAGCTTGGGAGAAAGCAGGGTACCCTACGAGCAGTACTTC.

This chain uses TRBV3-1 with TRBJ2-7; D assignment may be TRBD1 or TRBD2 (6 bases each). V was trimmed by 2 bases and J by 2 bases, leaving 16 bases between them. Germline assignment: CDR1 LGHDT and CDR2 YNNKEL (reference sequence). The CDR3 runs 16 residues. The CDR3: CASSQIIRGLTYEQYF. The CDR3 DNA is TGTGCCAGCAGCCAAATAATCCGGGGGCTGACCTACGAGCAGTACTTC.

The CDR3 DNA is TGCGCCAGCAGCTTGGGAAGGACTGAAGCTTTCTTT. Amino acids: CASSLGRTEAFF. The chain is built from TRBV5-1 and TRBJ1-1; D remains unclear. The V and J ends lost 0 bases and 5 bases respectively, with 5 bases between them. Germline V gives CDR1 SGHRS, CDR2 YFSETQ. This CDR3 region has 12 residues.

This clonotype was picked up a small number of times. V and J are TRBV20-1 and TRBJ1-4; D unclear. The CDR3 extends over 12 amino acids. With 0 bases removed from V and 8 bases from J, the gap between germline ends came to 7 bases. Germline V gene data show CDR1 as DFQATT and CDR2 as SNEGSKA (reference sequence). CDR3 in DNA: TGCAGTGCTAGAGACCTGTCGGAAAAACTGTTTTTT. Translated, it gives CSARDLSEKLFF.

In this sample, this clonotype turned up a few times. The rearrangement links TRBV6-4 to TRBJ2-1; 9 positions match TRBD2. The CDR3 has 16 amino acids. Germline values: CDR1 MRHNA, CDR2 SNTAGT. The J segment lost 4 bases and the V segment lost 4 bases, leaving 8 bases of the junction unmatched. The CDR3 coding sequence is TGTGCCAGCAGTGGAATAGCGGGAGTGGGATACAATGAGCAGTTCTTC. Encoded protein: CASSGIAGVGYNEQFF.

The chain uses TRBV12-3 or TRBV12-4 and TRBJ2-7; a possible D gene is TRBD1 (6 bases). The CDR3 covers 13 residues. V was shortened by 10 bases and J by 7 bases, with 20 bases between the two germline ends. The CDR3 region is CAISRDIVGEQYF. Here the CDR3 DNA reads TGTGCCATTTCCCGGGACATCGTGGGGGAGCAGTACTTC.

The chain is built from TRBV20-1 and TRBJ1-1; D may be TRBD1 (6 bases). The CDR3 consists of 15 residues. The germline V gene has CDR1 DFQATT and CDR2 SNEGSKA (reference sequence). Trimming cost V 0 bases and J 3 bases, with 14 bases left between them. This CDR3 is CSARDRTAPDTEAFF. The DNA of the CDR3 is TGCAGTGCTAGAGATCGGACAGCCCCCGACACTGAAGCTTTCTTT.

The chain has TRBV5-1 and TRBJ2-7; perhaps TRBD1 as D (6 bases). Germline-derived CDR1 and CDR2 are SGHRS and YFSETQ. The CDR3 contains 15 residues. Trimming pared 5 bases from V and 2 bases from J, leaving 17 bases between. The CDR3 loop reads CASRKDTGTPYEQYF. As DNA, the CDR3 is TGCGCCAGCAGGAAGGATACAGGGACCCCCTACGAGCAGTACTTC.

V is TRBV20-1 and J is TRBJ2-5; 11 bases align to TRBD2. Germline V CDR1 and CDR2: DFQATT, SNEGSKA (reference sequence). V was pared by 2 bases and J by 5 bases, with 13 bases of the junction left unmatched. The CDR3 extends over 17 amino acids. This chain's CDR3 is CSARKIAGGPGGETQYF. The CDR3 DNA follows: TGCAGTGCTAGAAAAATAGCGGGGGGGCCAGGTGGGGAGACCCAGTACTTC.